This record concerns one TCR beta chain sequence. At least ten counts were recorded for this clonotype. Its recognized antigen is unknown. Per-base quality was not reported, and no clone a single base away is much larger than it. The data were obtained in a study of regulatory T cells in long-lasting Graves disease (dated by TCRdb to about 2021). About the study as a whole: Patients with newly diagnosed Graves' disease had been on antithyroid drugs for under 3 months. A total of around 35 samples were covered by TCR sequencing, comprising around 13 persistent and approximately 20 newly diagnosed Graves' disease patients. The study was registered as a clinical trial and conducted in China. Persistent Graves' disease patients were compared with newly diagnosed Graves' disease patients by peripheral blood TCR sequencing and RNA sequencing. Beyond this particular receptor, the publication reports: A larger number of public clonotypes was shared among persistent patients (over 2,500) than among newly diagnosed patients (over 850). Compared with newly diagnosed patients, persistent Graves' disease patients had lower TCR Shannon entropy and fewer highly expanded clones, which suggests clonal expansion. As a limitation, the authors acknowledged that the small sample size may reduce accuracy. TRBV28, TRBJ1-2 and TRBJ2-5 were preferentially used in persistent disease, while TRBV20-1 and TRBJ2-1 were favored in newly diagnosed disease. Only peripheral blood was studied, because thyroid tissue, the primary lesion, was inaccessible. Sequencing and analysis were limited to the TCR beta chain.

V has 3 bases trimmed and J has 0 bases trimmed; junction bases matching no gene number 10. According to the germline V gene (reference sequence), CDR1 reads DFQATT and CDR2 reads SNEGSKA. There are 16 amino acids in the CDR3, from cysteine to phenylalanine inclusive. The CDR3 DNA has 48 bases and is translated from base 1. The library was built by means of multiplex PCR. Instrument on record: Illumina HiSeq 4000. To build TCR beta libraries, CDR3 regions were amplified by Arm-PCR using iRepertoire HTBI primers. PCR products were gel purified before sequencing. Processing in the source paper ran as follows. Across samples, fewer than 70 TRBV and roughly 13 TRBJ segments were identified and used for gene usage analysis of CDR3 amino acid clonotypes. Filtered high-quality paired reads were merged into contigs using COPE and FqMerger. Contigs were aligned with BLAST to IMGT TRBV, TRBD and TRBJ reference genes, and CDR3 was defined per IMGT. Any clonotype with a frequency above 0.1% was classified as a highly expanded clone. Repertoire diversity was measured by Shannon entropy, and V-J evenness by the Gini coefficient. Public clonotypes were defined as clonotypes shared by more than one individual. The public reads were run again by TCRdb, first through fastp at Q25 and then through MiXCR, and only productive beta chains were kept. Rows are unified per CDR3 protein, each entry keeping the most common DNA and genes. None of the V and J calls come from the authors' own analysis; TCRdb made them. For this sample the table gives under 250,000 distinct CDR3 sequences, of which approximately 19% were detected only once. Over 9.5% of the sample is in the top ten clones.

This specimen's time point label, per the study, means: newly diagnosed GD, antithyroid drugs for less than 3 months. For both TCR sequencing and RNA sequencing, RNA was extracted from PBMCs using TRIzol. Graves' disease was diagnosed according to American Thyroid Association guidelines. The patients came from an endocrinology department in Xi'an, China. Each patient gave about 10 milliliters of peripheral blood, collected in an EDTA anticoagulant tube. Ficoll Paque Plus density gradient separation was used to isolate PBMCs, and no further T cell sorting was done. An Agilent 2100 Bioanalyzer and agarose gel were used to check RNA quality, and a NanoDrop 2000 was used to measure RNA concentration. The same sample was also studied in work on T cells in Graves' hyperthyroidism and ophthalmopathy. As the second paper documents: Graves' hyperthyroidism was defined as stable when no progression to ophthalmopathy occurred over 18 months of follow-up. The hyperthyroidism patients were between 18 and 65 years old and newly diagnosed, with a disease duration of less than 2 months. The study excluded patients with uncontrolled infections, other autoimmune diseases, pregnancy or lactation. Diagnoses relied on clinical symptoms, serum thyroxine and TRAb, thyroid ultrasound and orbital computed tomography. The first round of RT-PCR for the TCR CDR3 was performed with the HTBI primer set and the Qiagen OneStep RT-PCR kit. Blood samples also contained most of the expanded thyroid clonotypes (frequency above 0.001), which suggests that blood repertoires may reflect thyroid immune responses. A model built on a 13 V-J signature distinguished ophthalmopathy from stable hyperthyroidism, reaching about 89% sensitivity and approximately 81% specificity in cross-validation and 80%/75% in testing. In validation, the model predicted progression to ophthalmopathy a median of about 6 months before onset, with about 64% sensitivity and about 75% specificity. A discovery cohort of approximately 97 patients, roughly 40 with Graves' ophthalmopathy and about 58 with stable Graves' hyperthyroidism, was used to find distinguishing TCR V-J signatures. Prospective prediction of ophthalmopathy was tested in an independent validation cohort of approximately 19 hyperthyroidism patients and 15 to 17 patients who later progressed to ophthalmopathy. The roughly 91 discovery patients were randomly split 7:3 into training and test sets. In over five Graves' hyperthyroidism patients, the study also compared T-cell repertoires from thyroid tissue with T-cell repertoires from blood. Once sampling was done, hyperthyroidism patients were given methimazole at a starting dose of 30 mg daily, whereas ophthalmopathy patients were given high-dose intravenous methylprednisolone. A second multiplex PCR round built the libraries, followed by size selection and purification. The libraries were sequenced on an Illumina HiSeq2000 using paired-end 100 bp reads. Raw data were processed with SOAPnuke, discarding reads with adapters, uncalled bases, mean Phred below 15, or no exact constant-primer or identifier match. High-quality paired reads were merged using COPE v1.2.5, and each unique nucleotide sequence was defined as a clonotype. Clonotypes were aligned to IMGT TRBV, TRBD and TRBJ reference segments using MiTCR v1.1. The analysis included only V-J combinations with a frequency above 0.0001, which together covered roughly 99% of the repertoires. The TCS score was defined as the ratio of F50 (clonal expansion) to E x V (chaos), calculated using BLOSUM62-based TCRdist between CDR3 peptides within each V-J. Welch's t-statistics and random forest reduced approximately 520 V-J features to 13, which were used in a naive Bayes classifier (R e1071). No statistical method was used to set the sample size in advance, and investigators knew the group allocation. The paper reports TCR Vbeta CDR3 sequencing of over 120 peripheral blood samples: under 45 ophthalmopathy, about 75 hyperthyroidism and around 17 progressor patients.

The input for sequencing was peripheral blood mononuclear cells (PBMCs), taken at new diagnosis, from a patient treated with antithyroid drugs. This TCR was sampled from a woman aged 25 to 39 with Graves disease. Donor details come from another sample of the same person, matched by shared clones. The rearrangement combines TRBV20-1 with TRBJ2-7; TRBD2 fits 8 bases in the junction. The CDR3 region reads CSARFIAGRSSYEQYF. The bases are TGCAGTGCTAGGTTTATAGCGGGGAGATCCTCCTACGAGCAGTACTTC.